This T cell receptor beta chain emerged from a study of blood T cell repertoires in COVID-19. Germline values: CDR1 SGHTA, CDR2 FQGNSA. Trimming removed 3 bases from V and 2 bases from J; junction bases left unmatched: 8. CDR3 length: 16 residues. TCRdb's copy holds only in-frame clones and misses some; the assay was immunoSEQ multiplex PCR. The sample records approximately 200,000 clones, 85% to 95% being singletons. Material for sequencing was peripheral blood. The TCR was taken from a man younger than 40 with COVID-19, enrolled during active disease. The chain combines TRBV7-2 with TRBJ2-3, with 7 bases identical to TRBD2. In DNA, the CDR3 is TGTGCCAGCAGCTTCCGACTAGCAGGGTTCACAGATACGCAGTATTTT. Translated: CASSFRLAGFTDTQYF.